This T cell receptor beta chain is from a study of T cell changes during pregnancy in multiple sclerosis. Here immunoSEQ multiplex PCR was the method, and the copy in TCRdb shows in-frame clones only, minus some. The sample yields around 100,000 clones, roughly nine tenths seen once. Germline V CDR1 and CDR2: SGHTA, FQGNSA. V lost 5 bases and J 3 bases, leaving 8 bases between the germline ends. The CDR3 spans 12 residues. Sequenced here: peripheral blood, sampled after pregnancy. V usage is TRBV7-2 and J usage is TRBJ2-7, with a weak D call TRBD1 (5 bases). This clonotype originated in a female donor with multiple sclerosis, enrolled in a pregnancy study. CDR3 protein: CASSHDSYEQYF. DNA of the CDR3: TGTGCCAGCAGCCATGACAGCTACGAGCAGTACTTC.